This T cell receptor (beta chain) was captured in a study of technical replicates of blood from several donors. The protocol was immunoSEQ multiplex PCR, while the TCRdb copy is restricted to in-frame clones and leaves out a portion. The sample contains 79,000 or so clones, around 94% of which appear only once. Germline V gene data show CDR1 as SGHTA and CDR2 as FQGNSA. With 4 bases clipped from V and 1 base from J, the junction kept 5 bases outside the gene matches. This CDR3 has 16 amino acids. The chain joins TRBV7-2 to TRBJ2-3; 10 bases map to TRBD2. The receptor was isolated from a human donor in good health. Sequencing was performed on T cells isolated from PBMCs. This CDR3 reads CASSSTLAGGTDTQYF. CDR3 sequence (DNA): TGTGCCAGCAGCTCCACCCTAGCGGGAGGCACAGATACGCAGTATTTT.